The rows below give T cell receptor beta chains drawn from one sample of a study of cytomegalovirus exposure and HLA in healthy donors. This table comes from immunoSEQ multiplex PCR, and its TCRdb copy is limited to in-frame clones, with some not included. The sample has 150,000 or so clones, roughly four fifths seen once. The sequenced sample consisted of PBMCs. These receptors were obtained from a man under 40 in good health and CMV-seropositive. CDR3s include the opening cysteine and the closing phenylalanine or tryptophan. A D gene is named only where the DNA matches it firmly. The size entry is marked missing in some rows and otherwise reads once, few, many or a size class.

V gene	clone size	J gene	D gene	CDR3 protein	CDR3 DNA
TRBV11-2	NA	TRBJ2-1	TRBD1	CASSVNRGVNEQFF	TGTGCCAGCAGCGTGAACAGGGGCGTCAATGAGCAGTTCTTC
TRBV9	few	TRBJ2-6	NA	CASSVGGGLSGANVLTF	TGTGCCAGCAGCGTAGGCGGCGGGCTCTCTGGGGCCAACGTCCTGACTTTC
TRBV9	NA	TRBJ2-1	TRBD2	CASTTSGGQNNEQFF	TGTGCCAGCACCACTAGCGGGGGCCAAAACAATGAGCAGTTCTTC
TRBV5-1	NA	TRBJ2-4	NA	CASSYQSGGLLAKNIQYF	TGCGCCAGCAGCTACCAGAGTGGGGGCCTTCTAGCCAAAAACATTCAGTACTTC
TRBV5-1	once	TRBJ1-6	TRBD1	CASSPREGASYNSPLHF	TGCGCCAGCAGCCCCCGGGAGGGGGCGTCCTATAATTCACCCCTCCACTTT
TRBV13	NA	TRBJ2-7	TRBD2	CASSVSAGGQYEQYF	TGTGCCAGCAGCGTCTCAGCGGGGGGGCAGTACGAGCAGTACTTC
TRBV7-9	few	TRBJ2-1	NA	CSSSELPGLPLRNEQFF	TGTTCCAGCAGCGAACTCCCGGGACTCCCCTTGAGGAATGAGCAGTTCTTC
TRBV4-3	few	TRBJ2-5	NA	CASSQDLAGWQETQYF	TGCGCCAGCAGCCAGGACTTGGCGGGGTGGCAAGAGACCCAGTACTTC
TRBV7-2	NA	TRBJ2-7	NA	CASSKTLTYEQYF	TGTGCCAGCAGCAAGACACTTACCTACGAGCAGTACTTC
TRBV10-2	NA	TRBJ2-3	TRBD2	CASRASGTTDTQYF	TGCGCCAGCAGGGCTAGCGGGACCACAGATACGCAGTATTTT
TRBV4-1	NA	TRBJ1-5	NA	CASSQAIQGPLYSNQPQHF	TGCGCCAGCAGCCAAGCTATCCAGGGGCCCCTCTATAGCAATCAGCCCCAGCATTTT
TRBV27	NA	TRBJ1-2	NA	CASAKDRTSNYGYTF	TGTGCCAGCGCCAAGGACAGAACCTCTAACTATGGCTACACCTTC
TRBV18	once	TRBJ1-4	NA	CASSPTRGEKLFF	TGTGCCAGCTCACCAACAAGAGGTGAAAAACTGTTTTTT
TRBV18	NA	TRBJ1-1	NA	CASSPRGFEAFF	TGTGCCAGCTCACCGCGGGGATTCGAAGCTTTCTTT
TRBV4-1	NA	TRBJ2-2	TRBD2	CASSQVGTSGRKYTGELFF	TGCGCCAGCAGCCAAGTCGGGACTAGCGGGAGGAAATACACCGGGGAGCTGTTTTTT
TRBV6-5	NA	TRBJ2-2	TRBD1	CASSFDRGGYTGELFF	TGTGCCAGCAGTTTCGACAGGGGGGGATACACCGGGGAGCTGTTTTTT
TRBV28	NA	TRBJ2-5	NA	CASSLGGAGETQYF	TGTGCCAGCAGTTTAGGTGGGGCAGGGGAGACCCAGTACTTC
TRBV19	once	TRBJ2-1	NA	CASSIPLAIRNEQFF	TGTGCCAGTAGTATCCCCCTAGCGATAAGGAATGAGCAGTTCTTC
TRBV14	NA	TRBJ2-7	TRBD2	CASSQWGEGGIEQYF	TGTGCCAGCAGCCAATGGGGCGAGGGAGGGATCGAGCAGTACTTC
TRBV14	NA	TRBJ2-5	TRBD1	CASSDRQGVVETQYF	TGTGCCAGCAGCGACCGACAGGGGGTGGTGGAGACCCAGTACTTC
TRBV27	NA	TRBJ1-4	TRBD1	CASRTGDRTNEKLFF	TGTGCCAGCCGGACAGGGGACAGAACTAATGAAAAACTGTTTTTT
TRBV5-6	NA	TRBJ2-7	NA	CASSSHRSRWWYF	TGTGCCAGCAGCTCGCACCGCTCGAGGTGGTGGTACTTC
TRBV29-1	NA	TRBJ2-7	NA	CSVVNSYEQYF	TGCAGCGTTGTCAACAGCTACGAGCAGTACTTC
TRBV28	NA	TRBJ2-2	TRBD2	CASSLRLLAEVGGELFF	TGTGCCAGCAGTTTACGTCTCCTAGCGGAGGTCGGCGGGGAGCTGTTTTTT
TRBV30	NA	TRBJ1-1	TRBD1	CAWSVQWDREKAFF	TGTGCCTGGAGTGTACAATGGGACAGAGAAAAAGCTTTCTTT
TRBV7-9	NA	TRBJ2-2	TRBD2	CASDVAGGHGELFF	TGTGCCAGCGACGTAGCGGGGGGGCACGGGGAGCTGTTTTTT
TRBV7-6	NA	TRBJ2-5	TRBD2	CASSSSGFIAGGETQYF	TGTGCCAGCAGCTCATCCGGATTTATAGCGGGAGGGGAGACCCAGTACTTC
TRBV7-8	NA	TRBJ2-7	TRBD1	CASSLDGTGYEQYF	TGTGCCAGCAGCTTAGACGGGACAGGGTACGAGCAGTACTTC
TRBV25-1	NA	TRBJ2-7	TRBD1	CASSGTGRTYEQYF	TGTGCCAGCAGCGGGACAGGGCGAACCTACGAGCAGTACTTC
TRBV28	NA	TRBJ2-1	TRBD2	CAIQAGNYNEQFF	TGTGCCATCCAAGCGGGAAACTACAATGAGCAGTTCTTC
TRBV7-2	once	TRBJ2-3	NA	CASSLIVMAGVTDTQYF	TGTGCCAGCAGCTTAATAGTCATGGCAGGGGTTACAGATACGCAGTATTTT
TRBV28	NA	TRBJ1-2	NA	CASSPPRGGNYGYTF	TGTGCCAGCAGTCCGCCCAGGGGCGGAAACTATGGCTACACCTTC
TRBV7-9	NA	TRBJ1-6	NA	CSSSLGRTVQFESLHF	TGTTCCAGCAGCTTAGGGAGGACAGTCCAGTTTGAATCCCTCCACTTT
TRBV5-8	NA	TRBJ1-5	TRBD1	CASSSGQGAYSNQPQHF	TGTGCCAGCAGCTCGGGACAGGGGGCCTATAGCAATCAGCCCCAGCATTTT
TRBV11-2	NA	TRBJ2-3	NA	CASSLRTGLAQYF	TGTGCCAGCAGCTTACGAACAGGCCTTGCGCAGTATTTT
TRBV28	NA	TRBJ1-2	NA	CASNRGYGYTF	TGTGCCAGCAATCGGGGCTATGGCTACACCTTC
TRBV30	NA	TRBJ1-6	TRBD1	CAWTKQGGNSPLHF	TGTGCCTGGACTAAACAGGGGGGGAATTCACCCCTCCACTTT
TRBV28	NA	TRBJ1-2	NA	CASRELRGYTF	TGTGCCAGCAGGGAGTTGCGCGGCTACACCTTC
TRBV19	few	TRBJ1-5	TRBD1	CASSNTQGDSNQPQHF	TGTGCCAGTAGTAACACCCAGGGGGATAGCAATCAGCCCCAGCATTTT
TRBV7-8	NA	TRBJ2-7	NA	CASSPESYEQYF	TGTGCCAGCAGCCCTGAGTCCTACGAGCAGTACTTC
TRBV6-5	NA	TRBJ2-3	NA	CASSPKAVHTDTQYF	TGTGCCAGCAGTCCAAAGGCGGTGCACACAGATACGCAGTATTTT
TRBV18	NA	TRBJ1-1	NA	CASSQAGKNTEAFF	TGTGCCAGCTCACAAGCCGGGAAGAACACTGAAGCTTTCTTT
TRBV30	NA	TRBJ1-5	TRBD1	CAWGGQGIQPQHF	TGTGCCTGGGGGGGACAGGGGATCCAGCCCCAGCATTTT
TRBV5-4	NA	TRBJ2-7	TRBD2	CASSLGLAGPSYEQYF	TGTGCCAGCAGCCTCGGACTAGCGGGGCCCTCCTACGAGCAGTACTTC
TRBV19	once	TRBJ2-1	TRBD2	CASSIGGSGRAREQFF	TGTGCCAGTAGTATAGGGGGTAGCGGGAGGGCCCGTGAGCAGTTCTTC
TRBV6-1	NA	TRBJ1-2	NA	CASSESSGGLGWYTF	TGTGCCAGTAGTGAATCCTCAGGAGGGCTCGGATGGTACACCTTC
TRBV27	NA	TRBJ2-3	NA	CASSFRSFSTDTQYF	TGTGCCAGCAGTTTTCGAAGCTTTAGCACAGATACGCAGTATTTT
TRBV6-6	NA	TRBJ2-1	NA	CASSYRGDEQFF	TGTGCCAGCAGTTACCGGGGAGATGAGCAGTTCTTC
TRBV5-1	NA	TRBJ1-4	NA	CASSPDNRAFGEKLFF	TGCGCCAGCAGCCCAGACAACAGGGCGTTTGGAGAAAAACTGTTTTTT
TRBV10-3	NA	TRBJ1-1	NA	CAISGGQATEAFF	TGTGCCATCAGTGGGGGACAAGCCACTGAAGCTTTCTTT
TRBV27	few	TRBJ2-1	NA	CASVELTGRNEQFF	TGTGCCAGCGTGGAACTTACGGGGAGGAATGAGCAGTTCTTC
TRBV7-6	NA	TRBJ2-7	TRBD2	CASSLLAGEGEQYF	TGTGCCAGCAGCCTCCTAGCGGGGGAGGGCGAGCAGTACTTC
TRBV28	NA	TRBJ2-2	NA	CASSPLALTGELFF	TGTGCCAGCAGTCCTCTTGCGTTAACCGGGGAGCTGTTTTTT
TRBV6-5	few	TRBJ1-4	NA	CASRRSATNEKLFF	TGTGCCAGCAGACGGAGTGCAACTAATGAAAAACTGTTTTTT
TRBV25-1	NA	TRBJ1-4	NA	CASSSGRGGHEKLFF	TGTGCCAGCAGTTCGGGCCGGGGGGGGCATGAAAAACTGTTTTTT
TRBV2	NA	TRBJ2-1	TRBD2	CASRLAGTYNEQFF	TGTGCCAGCCGCCTAGCGGGAACCTACAATGAGCAGTTCTTC
TRBV7-8	NA	TRBJ2-7	NA	CASSATGISYEQYF	TGTGCCAGCAGCGCTACAGGGATCTCCTACGAGCAGTACTTC
TRBV5-1	NA	TRBJ2-7	TRBD1	CASSLGTGGTYEQYF	TGCGCCAGCAGCTTGGGGACAGGGGGCACCTACGAGCAGTACTTC